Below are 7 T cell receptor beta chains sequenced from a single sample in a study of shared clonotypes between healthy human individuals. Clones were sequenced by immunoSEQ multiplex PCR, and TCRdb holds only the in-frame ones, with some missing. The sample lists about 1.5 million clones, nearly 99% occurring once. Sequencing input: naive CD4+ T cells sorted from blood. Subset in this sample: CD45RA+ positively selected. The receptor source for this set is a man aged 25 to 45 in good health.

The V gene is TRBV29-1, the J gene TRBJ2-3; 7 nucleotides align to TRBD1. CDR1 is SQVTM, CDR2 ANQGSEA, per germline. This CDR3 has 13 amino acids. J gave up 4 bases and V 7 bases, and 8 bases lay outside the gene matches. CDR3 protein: CSAATGVADTQYF. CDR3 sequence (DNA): TGCAGCGCCGCTACAGGGGTGGCAGATACGCAGTATTTT.

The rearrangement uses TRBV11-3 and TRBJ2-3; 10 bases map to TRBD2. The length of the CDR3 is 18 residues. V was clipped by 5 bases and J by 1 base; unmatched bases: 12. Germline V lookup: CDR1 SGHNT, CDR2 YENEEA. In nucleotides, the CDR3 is TGTGCCAGCAGCCTCACCGGGGCTAGCGGGAGTGGCACAGATACGCAGTATTTT. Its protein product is CASSLTGASGSGTDTQYF. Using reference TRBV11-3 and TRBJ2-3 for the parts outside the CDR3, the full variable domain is EAGVVQSPRYKIIEKKQPVAFWCNPISGHNTLYWYLQNLGQGPELLIRYENEEAVDDSQLPKDRFSAERLKGVDSTLKIQPAELGDSAVYLCASSLTGASGSGTDTQYFGPGTRLTVL.

This chain's CDR3 is CASSSRLAGLARTDTQYF. The CDR3 nucleotides read TGTGCCAGCAGCTCCCGACTAGCGGGATTGGCACGGACAGATACGCAGTATTTT. The genes are TRBV5-4 and TRBJ2-3; the match to TRBD2 covers 11 bases. This CDR3 region has 18 residues. J lost 3 bases, V lost 3 bases, and 12 bases had no gene match. Germline CDR1 and CDR2: SGHNT and YYREEE (reference sequence).

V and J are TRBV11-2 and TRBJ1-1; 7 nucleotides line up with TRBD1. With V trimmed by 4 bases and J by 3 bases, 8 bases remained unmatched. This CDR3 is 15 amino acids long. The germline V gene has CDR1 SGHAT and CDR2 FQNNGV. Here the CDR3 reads CASSSLQGSHTEAFF. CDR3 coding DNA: TGTGCCAGCAGCTCCTTACAGGGGAGTCACACTGAAGCTTTCTTT.

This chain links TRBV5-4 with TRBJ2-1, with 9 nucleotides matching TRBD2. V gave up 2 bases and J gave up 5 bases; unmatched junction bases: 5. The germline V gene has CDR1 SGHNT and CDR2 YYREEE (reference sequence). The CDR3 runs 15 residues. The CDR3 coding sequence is TGTGCCAGCAGCTTAAGCGGGAGGAGGAACAATGAGCAGTTCTTC. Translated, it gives CASSLSGRRNNEQFF.

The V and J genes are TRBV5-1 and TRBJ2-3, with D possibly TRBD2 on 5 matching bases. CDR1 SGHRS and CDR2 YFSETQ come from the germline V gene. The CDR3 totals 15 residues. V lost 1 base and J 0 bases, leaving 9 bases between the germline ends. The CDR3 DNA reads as TGCGCCAGCAGCTTGTACAGCGGTAGCACAGATACGCAGTATTTT. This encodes CASSLYSGSTDTQYF.

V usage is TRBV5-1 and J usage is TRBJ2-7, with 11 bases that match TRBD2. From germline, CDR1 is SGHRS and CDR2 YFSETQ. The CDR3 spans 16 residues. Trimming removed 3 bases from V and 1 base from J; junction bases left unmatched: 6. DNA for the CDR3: TGCGCCAGCAGCTCCGCATCTAGCGGGAGGTCCTACGAGCAGTACTTC. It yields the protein CASSSASSGRSYEQYF.